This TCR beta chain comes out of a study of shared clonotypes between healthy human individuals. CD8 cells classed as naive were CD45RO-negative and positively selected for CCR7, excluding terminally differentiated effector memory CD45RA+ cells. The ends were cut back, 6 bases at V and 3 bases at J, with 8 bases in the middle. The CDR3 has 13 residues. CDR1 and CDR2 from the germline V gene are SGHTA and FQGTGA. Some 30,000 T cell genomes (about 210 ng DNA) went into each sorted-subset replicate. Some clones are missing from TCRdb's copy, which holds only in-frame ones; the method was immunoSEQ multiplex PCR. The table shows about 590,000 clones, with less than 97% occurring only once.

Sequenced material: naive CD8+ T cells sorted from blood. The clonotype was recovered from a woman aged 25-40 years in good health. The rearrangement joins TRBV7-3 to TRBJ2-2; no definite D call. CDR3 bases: TGTGCCAGCAGTTTACCTCACACCGGGGAGCTGTTTTTT. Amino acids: CASSLPHTGELFF.